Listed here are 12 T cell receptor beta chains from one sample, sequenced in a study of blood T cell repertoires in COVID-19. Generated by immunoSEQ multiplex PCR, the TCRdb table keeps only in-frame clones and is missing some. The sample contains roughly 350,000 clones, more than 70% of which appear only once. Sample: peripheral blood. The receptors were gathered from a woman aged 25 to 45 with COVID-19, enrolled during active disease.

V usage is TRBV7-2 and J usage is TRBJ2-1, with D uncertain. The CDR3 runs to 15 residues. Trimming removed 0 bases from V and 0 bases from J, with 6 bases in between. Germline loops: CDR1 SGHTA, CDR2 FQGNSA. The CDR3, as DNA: TGTGCCAGCAGCTTAGCGTCTAGCTCCTACAATGAGCAGTTCTTC. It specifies CASSLASSSYNEQFF.

The CDR3: CASSPGTDNEQFF. DNA of the CDR3: TGCGCCAGCAGCCCCGGGACAGACAATGAGCAGTTCTTC. The chain is built from TRBV5-1 and TRBJ2-1; 7 nucleotides match TRBD1. The V and J ends lost 4 bases and 5 bases, in that order; junction bases with no gene match: 3. The germline V gene has CDR1 SGHRS and CDR2 YFSETQ. This CDR3 spans 13 amino acids.

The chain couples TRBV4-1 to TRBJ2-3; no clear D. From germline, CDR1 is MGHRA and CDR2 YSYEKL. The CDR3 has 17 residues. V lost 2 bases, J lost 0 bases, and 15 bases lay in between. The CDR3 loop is CASSQLPGPSSTDTQYF. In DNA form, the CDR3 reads TGCGCCAGCAGCCAACTACCTGGGCCGTCTAGCACAGATACGCAGTATTTT.

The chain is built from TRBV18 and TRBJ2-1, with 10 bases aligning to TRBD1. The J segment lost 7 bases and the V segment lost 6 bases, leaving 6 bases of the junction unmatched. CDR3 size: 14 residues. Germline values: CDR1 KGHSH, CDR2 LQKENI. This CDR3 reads CASSQGQGSNEQFF. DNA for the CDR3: TGTGCCAGCTCCCAGGGACAGGGGTCGAATGAGCAGTTCTTC.

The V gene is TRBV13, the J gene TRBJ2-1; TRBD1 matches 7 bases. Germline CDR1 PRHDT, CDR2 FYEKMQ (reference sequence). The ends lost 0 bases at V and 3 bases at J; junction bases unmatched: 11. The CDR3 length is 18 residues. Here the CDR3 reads CASSLGTGFGGYYNEQFF. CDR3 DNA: TGTGCCAGCAGCTTAGGGACAGGGTTTGGGGGCTACTACAATGAGCAGTTCTTC.

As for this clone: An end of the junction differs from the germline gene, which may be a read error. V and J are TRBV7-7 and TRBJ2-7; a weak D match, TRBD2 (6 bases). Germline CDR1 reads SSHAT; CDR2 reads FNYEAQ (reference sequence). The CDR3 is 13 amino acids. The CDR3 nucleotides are TGTGCTAGCAGCTTAGGGACTGGTTACGAGCAGTACTTC. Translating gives CASSLGTGYEQYF.

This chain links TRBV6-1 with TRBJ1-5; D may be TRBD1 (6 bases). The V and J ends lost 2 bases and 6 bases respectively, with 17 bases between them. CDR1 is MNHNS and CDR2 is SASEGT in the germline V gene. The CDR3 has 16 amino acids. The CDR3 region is CASSEPPGVEGQPQHF. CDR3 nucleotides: TGTGCCAGCAGTGAACCCCCAGGGGTTGAGGGTCAGCCCCAGCATTTT.

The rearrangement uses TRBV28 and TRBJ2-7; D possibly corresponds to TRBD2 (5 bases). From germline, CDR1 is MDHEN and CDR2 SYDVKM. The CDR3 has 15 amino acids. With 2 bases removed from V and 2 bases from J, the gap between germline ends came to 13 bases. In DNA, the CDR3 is TGTGCCAGCAGTTTAATTGCCGGGAACCCCTACGAGCAGTACTTC. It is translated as CASSLIAGNPYEQYF.

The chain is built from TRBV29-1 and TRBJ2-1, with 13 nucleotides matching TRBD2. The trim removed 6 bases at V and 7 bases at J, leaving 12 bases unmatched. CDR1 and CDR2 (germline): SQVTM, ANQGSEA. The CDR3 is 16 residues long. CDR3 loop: CSVPGAGTSGTNEQFF. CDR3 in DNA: TGCAGCGTCCCCGGGGCAGGGACTAGCGGGACGAATGAGCAGTTCTTC.

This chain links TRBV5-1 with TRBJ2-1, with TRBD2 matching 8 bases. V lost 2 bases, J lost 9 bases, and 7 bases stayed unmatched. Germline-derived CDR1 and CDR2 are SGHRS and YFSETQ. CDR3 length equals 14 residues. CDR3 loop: CASSLGSAGAEQFF. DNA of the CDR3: TGCGCCAGCAGCTTAGGCTCAGCGGGGGCTGAGCAGTTCTTC.

The DNA for the CDR3 is TGTGCCACCACGGGGGAGACAGATACGCAGTATTTT. It encodes CATTGETDTQYF. The chain recombines TRBV24-1 with TRBJ2-3; D is perhaps TRBD2 (6 bases). Trimming pared 8 bases from V and 3 bases from J, leaving 8 bases between. This CDR3 is 12 amino acids long. Germline assignment: CDR1 KGHDR and CDR2 SFDVKD.

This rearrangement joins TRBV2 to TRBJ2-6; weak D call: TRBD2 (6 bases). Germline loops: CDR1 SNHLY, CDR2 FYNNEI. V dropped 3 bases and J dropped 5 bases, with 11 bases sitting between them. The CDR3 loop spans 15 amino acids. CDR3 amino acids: CASSDWGERANVLTF. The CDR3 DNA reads TGTGCCAGCAGTGATTGGGGGGAGCGGGCCAACGTCCTGACTTTC.